These T cell receptor beta chains were read from a single sample in a study of beta chain features in type 1 diabetes. The data were produced by immunoSEQ multiplex PCR, yet TCRdb's version contains in-frame clones alone and is incomplete. The profile covers a few hundred thousand clones, with around 15% appearing a single time and approximately 0.02% taken by the ten largest. The specimen was naive CD4+ T cells from blood. The receptors come from a woman aged 18-35 years in good health. Each CDR3 is given with its conserved first and last residue. Each record gives: CDR3 DNA, CDR3 protein, V gene, D gene, clone size, J gene. D genes are given only for firm matches. Rows may omit the clone size; those that give it use once, few, many or a size class.

cdr3_nt: TGTGCCAGCAGGGGGAGAGATACGCAGTATTTT
cdr3_aa: CASRGRDTQYF
v_call: TRBV28
d_call: -
clone_size: -
j_call: TRBJ2-3

cdr3_nt: TGCGCCAGCAGCTTGGGAACGTACAGATACGAGCAGTACTTC
cdr3_aa: CASSLGTYRYEQYF
v_call: TRBV5-1
d_call: -
clone_size: few
j_call: TRBJ2-7

cdr3_nt: TGTGCCAGCAGTTACTCGGGACAGCTCACAGATACGCAGTATTTT
cdr3_aa: CASSYSGQLTDTQYF
v_call: TRBV6-5
d_call: TRBD1
clone_size: -
j_call: TRBJ2-3

cdr3_nt: TGTGCCTGGTCCCACCGGGACAGTACCTACGAGCAGTACTTC
cdr3_aa: CAWSHRDSTYEQYF
v_call: TRBV30
d_call: TRBD1
clone_size: few
j_call: TRBJ2-7

cdr3_nt: TGTGCCAGCAGTACTACTTACGAGCAGTACTTC
cdr3_aa: CASSTTYEQYF
v_call: TRBV28
d_call: -
clone_size: -
j_call: TRBJ2-7

cdr3_nt: TGTGCCACCAGCAGAGATCGACGACTTTTAGAGCAGTTCTTC
cdr3_aa: CATSRDRRLLEQFF
v_call: TRBV15
d_call: -
clone_size: few
j_call: TRBJ2-1

cdr3_nt: TGTGCCAGCAGCCAAGTTGGGGACAGGAAGAGGGGCTACACCTTC
cdr3_aa: CASSQVGDRKRGYTF
v_call: TRBV14
d_call: TRBD1
clone_size: -
j_call: TRBJ1-2

cdr3_nt: TGTGCCAGCAGCTCGTTGACAGGGGGCAAAAGGGAGACCCAGTACTTC
cdr3_aa: CASSSLTGGKRETQYF
v_call: TRBV7-9
d_call: TRBD1
clone_size: few
j_call: TRBJ2-5

cdr3_nt: TGTGCCAGCAGGGCGGACAGGGCTCTGTGGAACACTGAAGCTTTCTTT
cdr3_aa: CASRADRALWNTEAFF
v_call: TRBV7-9
d_call: TRBD1
clone_size: few
j_call: TRBJ1-1

cdr3_nt: TGTGCCAGCAGCTTACTCAATCAGCCCCAGCATTTT
cdr3_aa: CASSLLNQPQHF
v_call: TRBV7-2
d_call: -
clone_size: -
j_call: TRBJ1-5

cdr3_nt: TGTGCCAGCAGCTATCTTACAGGGCCAGCTAACTATGGCTACACCTTC
cdr3_aa: CASSYLTGPANYGYTF
v_call: TRBV7-8
d_call: -
clone_size: few
j_call: TRBJ1-2

cdr3_nt: TGTGCCAGCAGGGTAGGGGGCAGTCAGCCCCAGCATTTT
cdr3_aa: CASRVGGSQPQHF
v_call: TRBV28
d_call: TRBD1
clone_size: few
j_call: TRBJ1-5

cdr3_nt: TGTGCCAGCAGTTTAAGGACAGAGGCGCAGTATTTT
cdr3_aa: CASSLRTEAQYF
v_call: TRBV6-6
d_call: -
clone_size: -
j_call: TRBJ2-3

cdr3_nt: TGTGCCAGCAGTTTGAGGACCGGGGAGCTGTTTTTT
cdr3_aa: CASSLRTGELFF
v_call: TRBV27
d_call: -
clone_size: -
j_call: TRBJ2-2

cdr3_nt: TGTGCCAGCAGAATAGCTCGCGGGAGGTCCTACGAGCAGTACTTC
cdr3_aa: CASRIARGRSYEQYF
v_call: TRBV5-4
d_call: TRBD2
clone_size: -
j_call: TRBJ2-7

cdr3_nt: TGTGCCATCAGTGAGTCCGGGACTAGCGGGACGTACGAGCAGTACTTC
cdr3_aa: CAISESGTSGTYEQYF
v_call: TRBV10-3
d_call: TRBD2
clone_size: once
j_call: TRBJ2-7

cdr3_nt: TGTGCCAGCAGCTCAGGGGGCGGGCGTACGGAGACCCAGTACTTC
cdr3_aa: CASSSGGGRTETQYF
v_call: TRBV7-2
d_call: TRBD1
clone_size: -
j_call: TRBJ2-5

cdr3_nt: TGTGCCAGCAGTTCGACAGCCGGGGAGCTGTTTTTT
cdr3_aa: CASSSTAGELFF
v_call: TRBV28
d_call: -
clone_size: -
j_call: TRBJ2-2

cdr3_nt: TGTGCCAGCATCCTAAGCGCTGGACAGGCCTATGGCTACACCTTC
cdr3_aa: CASILSAGQAYGYTF
v_call: TRBV28
d_call: TRBD1
clone_size: -
j_call: TRBJ1-2

cdr3_nt: TGTGCCAGCAGCCGAATTAGCGGGAGCTACAATGAGCAGTTCTTC
cdr3_aa: CASSRISGSYNEQFF
v_call: TRBV9
d_call: TRBD2
clone_size: -
j_call: TRBJ2-1

cdr3_nt: TGTGCCAGCAGGAATCTAGCGCTTGGTACGCAGTATTTT
cdr3_aa: CASRNLALGTQYF
v_call: TRBV11-2
d_call: -
clone_size: -
j_call: TRBJ2-3

cdr3_nt: TGTGCCAGCAGCCAAGTCCCTAGCGGGTCCTACGAGCAGTACTTC
cdr3_aa: CASSQVPSGSYEQYF
v_call: TRBV4-2
d_call: TRBD2
clone_size: -
j_call: TRBJ2-7

cdr3_nt: TGTGCCAGCAGCGGTCAGGGGAGCACTGAAGCTTTCTTT
cdr3_aa: CASSGQGSTEAFF
v_call: TRBV2
d_call: -
clone_size: -
j_call: TRBJ1-1

cdr3_nt: TGTGCCAGCAGCTATGGACAGAAAAACATTCAGTACTTC
cdr3_aa: CASSYGQKNIQYF
v_call: TRBV7-9
d_call: -
clone_size: few
j_call: TRBJ2-4

cdr3_nt: TGTGCCAGCACCCCGGGGGGAAGCACAGATACGCAGTATTTT
cdr3_aa: CASTPGGSTDTQYF
v_call: TRBV6-5
d_call: TRBD2
clone_size: few
j_call: TRBJ2-3

cdr3_nt: TGTGCCAGCAGTCCCGGGACAGGGATGAAAAGCTCTGGGGCCAACGTCCTGACTTTC
cdr3_aa: CASSPGTGMKSSGANVLTF
v_call: TRBV9
d_call: TRBD1
clone_size: few
j_call: TRBJ2-6

cdr3_nt: TGTGCCAGCAGTTTATTTAGCGTATCTAGCACAGATACGCAGTATTTT
cdr3_aa: CASSLFSVSSTDTQYF
v_call: TRBV27
d_call: -
clone_size: few
j_call: TRBJ2-3

cdr3_nt: TGTGCCAGCAGCCTAACGGGGAATAGCAATCAGCCCCAGCATTTT
cdr3_aa: CASSLTGNSNQPQHF
v_call: TRBV7-2
d_call: -
clone_size: -
j_call: TRBJ1-5

cdr3_nt: TGTGCCAGCACCTGGACAGGGGGCAATCAGCCCCAGCATTTT
cdr3_aa: CASTWTGGNQPQHF
v_call: TRBV2
d_call: TRBD1
clone_size: few
j_call: TRBJ1-5

cdr3_nt: TGTGCCAGCAGTCGGCAGGGAATGACTGAAGCTTTCTTT
cdr3_aa: CASSRQGMTEAFF
v_call: TRBV27
d_call: -
clone_size: -
j_call: TRBJ1-1

cdr3_nt: TGTGCCAGCTCGGGCCGGGCTAGCGGCAGAAACACCGGGGAGCTGTTTTTT
cdr3_aa: CASSGRASGRNTGELFF
v_call: TRBV18
d_call: TRBD2
clone_size: few
j_call: TRBJ2-2

cdr3_nt: TGTGCCAGCAGCCAAGATCCTTCGGCGCTAGCGGGAGGAGGGCTGTTTTTT
cdr3_aa: CASSQDPSALAGGGLFF
v_call: TRBV14
d_call: TRBD2
clone_size: few
j_call: TRBJ2-2

cdr3_nt: TGTGCCAGCAGCTTTGGCAGGAACACTGAAGCTTTCTTT
cdr3_aa: CASSFGRNTEAFF
v_call: TRBV7-2
d_call: -
clone_size: few
j_call: TRBJ1-1

cdr3_nt: TGTGCCAGTAGTATAAGGAGCCGCCCCGAGACCCAGTACTTC
cdr3_aa: CASSIRSRPETQYF
v_call: TRBV19
d_call: -
clone_size: -
j_call: TRBJ2-5

cdr3_nt: TGTGCCAGCAGTGCAGGACTGCAAGAGACCCAGTACTTC
cdr3_aa: CASSAGLQETQYF
v_call: TRBV6-1
d_call: -
clone_size: -
j_call: TRBJ2-5

cdr3_nt: TGTGCCAGGGGGGCGACTAGCGGGAGTGGCTACGAGCAGTACTTC
cdr3_aa: CARGATSGSGYEQYF
v_call: TRBV2
d_call: TRBD2
clone_size: -
j_call: TRBJ2-7

cdr3_nt: TGTGCCAGCTCACCAACACAAGAGGGGCCCCAGCATTTT
cdr3_aa: CASSPTQEGPQHF
v_call: TRBV18
d_call: -
clone_size: -
j_call: TRBJ1-5

cdr3_nt: TGTGCCAGTAGTATGGTTACCGGGACTAGCGACAATGAGCAGTTCTTC
cdr3_aa: CASSMVTGTSDNEQFF
v_call: TRBV19
d_call: TRBD2
clone_size: few
j_call: TRBJ2-1

cdr3_nt: TGCGCCAGCTCTTCTGGGGCCAACGTCCTGACTTTC
cdr3_aa: CASSSGANVLTF
v_call: TRBV10-2
d_call: -
clone_size: -
j_call: TRBJ2-6

cdr3_nt: TGTGCCAGCAGCCGCGACAGGACCCTTGATGGCTACACCTTC
cdr3_aa: CASSRDRTLDGYTF
v_call: TRBV14
d_call: -
clone_size: -
j_call: TRBJ1-2

cdr3_nt: TGTGCCAGCAGTCCCGAAGGGGTAAGCTCCTACAATGAGCAGTTCTTC
cdr3_aa: CASSPEGVSSYNEQFF
v_call: TRBV25-1
d_call: -
clone_size: few
j_call: TRBJ2-1

cdr3_nt: TGTGCCAGCAGCCCTGGACAGTCTGGGGCCAACGTCCTGACTTTC
cdr3_aa: CASSPGQSGANVLTF
v_call: TRBV7-2
d_call: -
clone_size: -
j_call: TRBJ2-6

cdr3_nt: TGTGCCAGCAGCTTGTTACTAAGCTCAGAGACCCAGTACTTC
cdr3_aa: CASSLLLSSETQYF
v_call: TRBV7-2
d_call: -
clone_size: -
j_call: TRBJ2-5

cdr3_nt: TGTGCCTGGAGTTCTCGGGACAGGAGGGACATTCAGTACTTC
cdr3_aa: CAWSSRDRRDIQYF
v_call: TRBV30
d_call: TRBD1
clone_size: -
j_call: TRBJ2-4

cdr3_nt: TGTGCCAGCAGCCATTTGAGTTCTGAAGCTTTCTTT
cdr3_aa: CASSHLSSEAFF
v_call: TRBV5-6
d_call: -
clone_size: -
j_call: TRBJ1-1

cdr3_nt: TGTGCCAGCAGTGTCGAGTGGGAAGCTTTCTTT
cdr3_aa: CASSVEWEAFF
v_call: TRBV2
d_call: -
clone_size: -
j_call: TRBJ1-1

cdr3_nt: TGTGCCAGCAGCGCGACAGGGGACTCTGGAAACACCATATATTTT
cdr3_aa: CASSATGDSGNTIYF
v_call: TRBV9
d_call: TRBD1
clone_size: -
j_call: TRBJ1-3

cdr3_nt: TGTGCCAGCAGCCTTTATACAGATACGCAGTATTTT
cdr3_aa: CASSLYTDTQYF
v_call: TRBV7-2
d_call: -
clone_size: few
j_call: TRBJ2-3

cdr3_nt: TGCGCCAGCAGCTTGGCCGGGACATACTATGGCTACACCTTC
cdr3_aa: CASSLAGTYYGYTF
v_call: TRBV5-1
d_call: -
clone_size: few
j_call: TRBJ1-2

cdr3_nt: TGTGCCATCGGAGCGTCCTACAATGAGCAGTTCTTC
cdr3_aa: CAIGASYNEQFF
v_call: TRBV10-3
d_call: -
clone_size: -
j_call: TRBJ2-1